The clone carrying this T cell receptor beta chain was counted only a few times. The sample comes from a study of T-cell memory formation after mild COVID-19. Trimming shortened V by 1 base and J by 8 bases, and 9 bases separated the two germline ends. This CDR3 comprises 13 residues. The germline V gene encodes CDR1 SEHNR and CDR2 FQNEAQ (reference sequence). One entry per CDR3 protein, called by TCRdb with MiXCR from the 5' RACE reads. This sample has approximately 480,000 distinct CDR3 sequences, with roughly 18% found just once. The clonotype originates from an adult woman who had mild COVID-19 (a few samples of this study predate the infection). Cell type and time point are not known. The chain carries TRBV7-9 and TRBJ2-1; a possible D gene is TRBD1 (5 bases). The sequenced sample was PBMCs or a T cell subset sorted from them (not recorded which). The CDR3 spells CASSLEGWHEQFF. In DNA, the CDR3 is TGTGCCAGCAGCTTAGAGGGGTGGCATGAGCAGTTCTTC.